These 17 T cell receptor beta chains were sequenced from one sample in a study of T cell responses to AZD1222 COVID-19 vaccine. Profiled with immunoSEQ multiplex PCR; TCRdb holds only in-frame clones, not every one. The table records 65,000 or so clones, about four fifths of them present only once. The sequences come from peripheral blood, collected on day 0 of AZD1222 vaccination. The source is an adult in good health.

This chain connects TRBV7-9 to TRBJ2-5; D unresolved. The germline V gene encodes CDR1 SEHNR and CDR2 FQNEAQ (reference sequence). With 2 bases removed from V and 1 base from J, the gap between germline ends came to 8 bases. This CDR3 spans 14 amino acids. CDR3 sequence: CASSLTGTQETQYF. The CDR3 nucleotides are TGTGCCAGCAGCTTAACCGGCACCCAAGAGACCCAGTACTTC.

The rearrangement uses TRBV28 and TRBJ1-2; possibly TRBD1 for D (5 bases). V dropped 6 bases and J dropped 2 bases, with 13 bases sitting between them. Germline V gives CDR1 MDHEN, CDR2 SYDVKM. There are 14 residues in the CDR3. The CDR3 is CASSRRDGNYGYTF. For the CDR3, the DNA is TGTGCCAGCAGCCGACGGGACGGGAACTATGGCTACACCTTC.

J is TRBJ2-7 and V is TRBV28; 9 bases fit TRBD1. V lost 5 bases to trimming and J lost 3 bases; unmatched junction nucleotides: 11. The CDR3 runs to 16 residues. The germline V gene has CDR1 MDHEN and CDR2 SYDVKM. The CDR3 spells CASSPIPRDRDYEQYF. The CDR3 DNA follows: TGTGCCAGCAGTCCCATCCCCCGGGACAGGGACTACGAGCAGTACTTC.

CDR3: CASSYSGTGGGEQYF. The CDR3 nucleotides read TGTGCCAGCAGTTACTCTGGGACAGGGGGCGGCGAGCAGTACTTC. V and J are TRBV6-5 and TRBJ2-7, with 12 bases matching TRBD1. Germline values: CDR1 MNHEY, CDR2 SVGAGI. The V gene end was trimmed by 0 bases and the J gene end by 6 bases; junction bases not matched to a gene: 3. The CDR3 consists of 15 residues.

CDR3 region: CASSPPGQGRLITGYTF. CDR3 DNA sequence: TGTGCCAGTAGTCCACCAGGACAGGGGAGGCTCATTACTGGCTACACCTTC. The rearrangement joins TRBV19 to TRBJ1-2, with 9 bases lining up with TRBD1. Germline values: CDR1 LNHDA, CDR2 SQIVND (reference sequence). This CDR3 is 17 amino acids long. J was trimmed by 7 bases and V by 5 bases; bases with no gene match: 17.

V and J are TRBV30 and TRBJ2-7; the D gene is possibly TRBD1 (5 bases). The ends were cut back, 6 bases at V and 0 bases at J, with 6 bases in the middle. The germline V gene has CDR1 GTSNPN and CDR2 SVGIG (reference sequence). The CDR3 has 11 residues. The CDR3 loop is CACQGSYEQYF. The DNA of the CDR3 is TGTGCCTGTCAGGGCTCCTACGAGCAGTACTTC. Using reference TRBV30 and TRBJ2-7 for the parts outside the CDR3, the full variable domain is SQTIHQWPATLVQPVGSPLSLECTVEGTSNPNLYWYRQAAGRGLQLLFYSVGIGQISSEVPQNLSASRPQDRQFILSSKKLLLSDSGFYLCACQGSYEQYFGPGTRLTVT.

The chain uses TRBV18 and TRBJ1-1, with D maybe TRBD1 (5 bases). The CDR3 consists of 18 residues. Trimming removed 6 bases from V and 3 bases from J, with 26 bases in between. Germline loops: CDR1 KGHSH, CDR2 LQKENI. In nucleotides, the CDR3 is TGTGCCAGCTCCCACAGCGGGGAGATCAGGGCGTACGACACTGAAGCTTTCTTT. Translated: CASSHSGEIRAYDTEAFF.

This rearrangement joins TRBV30 to TRBJ1-2; tentatively, D is TRBD1 (6 bases). Trimming stripped 2 bases from V and 4 bases from J, with 11 bases between. The CDR3 spans 13 residues. Germline CDR1 GTSNPN, CDR2 SVGIG (reference sequence). CDR3 nucleotides: TGTGCCTGGAGTCCACAGGGAACCTATGGCTACACCTTC. Protein sequence: CAWSPQGTYGYTF. Filled out from reference TRBV30 and TRBJ1-2, the complete variable domain reads SQTIHQWPATLVQPVGSPLSLECTVEGTSNPNLYWYRQAAGRGLQLLFYSVGIGQISSEVPQNLSASRPQDRQFILSSKKLLLSDSGFYLCAWSPQGTYGYTFGSGTRLTVV.

Written as DNA, the CDR3 is TGCGCCAGCAGCCAAGTCCCGCAGGTACAGCCCCAGCATTTT. Translating it yields CASSQVPQVQPQHF. This chain links TRBV4-1 with TRBJ1-5, with D unclear. CDR1 is MGHRA, CDR2 YSYEKL, per germline. The CDR3 consists of 14 residues. The V end lost 1 base, the J end lost 7 bases, and 11 bases lay between the germline ends.

The chain couples TRBV5-1 to TRBJ2-7; 7 bases line up with TRBD2. Looked up from germline, CDR1 is SGHRS and CDR2 is YFSETQ. The CDR3 loop spans 14 amino acids. The junction had 4 bases not matched to a gene; V was cut back by 4 bases and J by 0 bases. The CDR3 loop reads CASSPSGSSYEQYF. CDR3 DNA: TGCGCCAGCAGCCCTAGCGGAAGCTCCTACGAGCAGTACTTC.

This clone showed up just once. This rearrangement joins TRBV7-9 to TRBJ2-7; no definite D call. Per germline, CDR1 SEHNR and CDR2 FQNEAQ (reference sequence). The CDR3 has 12 residues. V lost 3 bases, J lost 2 bases, and 5 bases lay in between. The CDR3 is CASSFGAYEQYF. The CDR3 DNA follows: TGTGCCAGCAGCTTTGGGGCCTACGAGCAGTACTTC.

The genes are TRBV4-1 and TRBJ1-2; perhaps TRBD1 as D (6 bases). There are 16 residues in the CDR3. V was pared by 5 bases and J by 4 bases, with 20 bases between. Germline-derived CDR1 and CDR2 are MGHRA and YSYEKL. CDR3 residues: CASSSGVVGLGYGYTF. The CDR3 DNA reads as TGCGCCAGCAGCTCAGGGGTGGTGGGGCTCGGCTATGGCTACACCTTC.

The gene calls are TRBV28 and TRBJ1-3; a possible D gene is TRBD1 (5 bases). The V end was cut by 2 bases, the J end by 0 bases, with 14 bases between. Germline CDR1 MDHEN, CDR2 SYDVKM. The CDR3 covers 17 residues. Here the CDR3 reads CASSLDPWGSSGNTIYF. CDR3 DNA: TGTGCCAGCAGTTTAGACCCTTGGGGGAGCTCTGGAAACACCATATATTTT.

The chain combines TRBV6-5 with TRBJ1-2; no firm D call. Between the trimmed V and J ends, which lost 0 bases and 3 bases, there was a span of 8 bases. The CDR3 has 14 amino acids. Germline V gene sequence: CDR1 MNHEY, CDR2 SVGAGI. The chain's CDR3 is CASSYSGFHYGYTF. For the CDR3, the DNA is TGTGCCAGCAGTTACTCCGGGTTCCACTATGGCTACACCTTC.

The sample holds one count of this clone. The chain recombines TRBV2 with TRBJ1-5, with 7 bases that match TRBD1. Germline V gives CDR1 SNHLY, CDR2 FYNNEI. V lost 6 bases, J lost 2 bases, and 7 bases stayed unmatched. The CDR3 totals 15 residues. In DNA, the CDR3 is TGTGCCAGCAGCGCGACAGGGACGGGCAATCAGCCCCAGCATTTT. Translating it yields CASSATGTGNQPQHF.

V gene TRBV9 combines with J gene TRBJ2-1, with TRBD1 matching 9 bases. Per germline, CDR1 SGDLS and CDR2 YYNGEE. The V gene end was trimmed by 4 bases and the J gene end by 15 bases; junction bases not matched to a gene: 5. The CDR3 totals 11 residues. This chain's CDR3 is CASSSGTGMFF. The CDR3 DNA follows: TGTGCCAGCAGCTCGGGGACAGGGATGTTCTTC.

The chain couples TRBV5-1 to TRBJ2-2; 9 bases are shared with TRBD1. The CDR3 contains 14 residues. Germline CDR1 SGHRS, CDR2 YFSETQ. After removal of 4 bases from V and 5 bases from J, the junction contained 3 bases not matched to a gene. The CDR3 coding sequence is TGCGCCAGCAGCCCCGGACAGGGGACCGGGGAGCTGTTTTTT. The encoded protein is CASSPGQGTGELFF.